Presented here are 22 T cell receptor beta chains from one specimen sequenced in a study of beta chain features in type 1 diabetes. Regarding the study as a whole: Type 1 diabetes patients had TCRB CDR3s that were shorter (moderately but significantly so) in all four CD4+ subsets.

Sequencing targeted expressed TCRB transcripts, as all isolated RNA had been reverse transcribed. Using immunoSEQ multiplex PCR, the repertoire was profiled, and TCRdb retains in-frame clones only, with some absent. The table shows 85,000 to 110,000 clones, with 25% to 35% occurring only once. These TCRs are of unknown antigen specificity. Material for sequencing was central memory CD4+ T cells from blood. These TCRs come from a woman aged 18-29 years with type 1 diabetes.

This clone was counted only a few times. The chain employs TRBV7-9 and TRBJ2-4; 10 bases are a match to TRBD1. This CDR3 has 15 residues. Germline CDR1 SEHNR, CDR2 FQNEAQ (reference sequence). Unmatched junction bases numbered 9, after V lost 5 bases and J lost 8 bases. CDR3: CASSGVDRGADIQYF. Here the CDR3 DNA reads TGTGCCAGCAGCGGCGTGGACAGGGGGGCAGACATTCAGTACTTC.

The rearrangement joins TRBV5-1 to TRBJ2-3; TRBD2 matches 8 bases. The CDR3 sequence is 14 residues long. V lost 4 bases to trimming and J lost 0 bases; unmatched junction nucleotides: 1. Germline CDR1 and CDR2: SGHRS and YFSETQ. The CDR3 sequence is CASSTSGSTDTQYF. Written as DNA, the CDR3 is TGCGCCAGCAGCACTAGCGGTAGCACAGATACGCAGTATTTT.

CDR3: CASSLGPSGSTDTQYF. CDR3 nucleotides: TGTGCCAGCAGCTTGGGTCCTAGCGGGAGCACAGATACGCAGTATTTT. The chain employs TRBV5-4 and TRBJ2-3, with TRBD2 identical over 8 bases. CDR3 length equals 16 residues. CDR1 is SGHNT and CDR2 is YYREEE in the germline V gene (reference sequence). The V and J ends lost 0 bases and 0 bases, in that order; junction bases with no gene match: 3. The full variable domain, in which reference TRBV5-4 and TRBJ2-3 provide the parts outside the CDR3, is ETGVTQSPTHLIKTRGQQVTLRCSSQSGHNTVSWYQQALGQGPQFIFQYYREEENGRGNFPPRFSGLQFPNYSSELNVNALELDDSALYLCASSLGPSGSTDTQYFGPGTRLTVL.

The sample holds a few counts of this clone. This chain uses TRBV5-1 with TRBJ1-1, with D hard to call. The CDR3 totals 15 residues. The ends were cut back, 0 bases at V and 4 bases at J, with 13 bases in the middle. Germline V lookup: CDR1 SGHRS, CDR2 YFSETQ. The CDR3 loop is CASSLEAGRTTEAFF. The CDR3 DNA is TGCGCCAGCAGCTTGGAGGCAGGAAGAACCACTGAAGCTTTCTTT.

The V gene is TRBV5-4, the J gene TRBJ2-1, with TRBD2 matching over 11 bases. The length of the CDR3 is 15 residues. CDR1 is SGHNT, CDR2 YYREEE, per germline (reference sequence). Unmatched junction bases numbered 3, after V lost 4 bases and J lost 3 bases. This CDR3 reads CASSHGTSGYNEQFF. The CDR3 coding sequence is TGTGCCAGCAGCCACGGGACTAGCGGCTACAATGAGCAGTTCTTC. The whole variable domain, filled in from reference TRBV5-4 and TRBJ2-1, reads ETGVTQSPTHLIKTRGQQVTLRCSSQSGHNTVSWYQQALGQGPQFIFQYYREEENGRGNFPPRFSGLQFPNYSSELNVNALELDDSALYLCASSHGTSGYNEQFFGPGTRLTVL.

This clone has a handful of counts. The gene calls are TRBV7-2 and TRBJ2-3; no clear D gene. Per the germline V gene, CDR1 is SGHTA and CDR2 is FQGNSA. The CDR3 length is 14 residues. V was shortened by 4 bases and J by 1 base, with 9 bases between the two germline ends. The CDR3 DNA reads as TGTGCCAGCAGCTCGGCGAGCGGCACAGATACGCAGTATTTT. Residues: CASSSASGTDTQYF.

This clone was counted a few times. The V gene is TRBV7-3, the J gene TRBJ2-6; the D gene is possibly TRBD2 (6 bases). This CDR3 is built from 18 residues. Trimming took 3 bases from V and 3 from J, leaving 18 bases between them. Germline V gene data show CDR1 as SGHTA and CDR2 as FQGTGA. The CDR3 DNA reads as TGTGCCAGCAGCTTGGGGGGACTTAGGCTCGGTGGGGCCAACGTCCTGACTTTC. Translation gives CASSLGGLRLGGANVLTF.

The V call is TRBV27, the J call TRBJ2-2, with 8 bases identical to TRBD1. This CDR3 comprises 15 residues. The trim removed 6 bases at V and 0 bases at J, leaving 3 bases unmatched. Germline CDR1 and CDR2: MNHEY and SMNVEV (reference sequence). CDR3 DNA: TGTGCCAGCAGACCGGGACAGGCGAACACCGGGGAGCTGTTTTTT. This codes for CASRPGQANTGELFF.

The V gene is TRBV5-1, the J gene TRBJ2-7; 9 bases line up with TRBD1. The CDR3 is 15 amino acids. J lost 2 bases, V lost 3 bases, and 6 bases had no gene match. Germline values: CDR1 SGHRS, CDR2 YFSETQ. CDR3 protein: CASSSSGTGTYEQYF. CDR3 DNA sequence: TGCGCCAGCAGCTCCTCCGGGACAGGGACCTACGAGCAGTACTTC.

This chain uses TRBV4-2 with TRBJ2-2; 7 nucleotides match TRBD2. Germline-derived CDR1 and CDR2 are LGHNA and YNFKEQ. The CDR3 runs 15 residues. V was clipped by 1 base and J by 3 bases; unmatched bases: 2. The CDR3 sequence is CASSQAGRHTGELFF. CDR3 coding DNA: TGTGCCAGCAGCCAAGCCGGGAGGCACACCGGGGAGCTGTTTTTT.

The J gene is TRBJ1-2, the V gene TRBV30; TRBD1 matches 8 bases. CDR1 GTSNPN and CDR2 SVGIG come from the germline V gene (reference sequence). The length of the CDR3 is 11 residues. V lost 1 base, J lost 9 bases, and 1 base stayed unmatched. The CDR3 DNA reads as TGTGCCTGGAGTGGACAGGGGAGCTACACCTTC. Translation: CAWSGQGSYTF. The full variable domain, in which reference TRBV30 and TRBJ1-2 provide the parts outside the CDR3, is SQTIHQWPATLVQPVGSPLSLECTVEGTSNPNLYWYRQAAGRGLQLLFYSVGIGQISSEVPQNLSASRPQDRQFILSSKKLLLSDSGFYLCAWSGQGSYTFGSGTRLTVV.

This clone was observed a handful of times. The CDR3, as DNA: TGTGCCAGCAGCCAAGATTATAGGGGGACTGAAGCTTTCTTT. This codes for CASSQDYRGTEAFF. The chain couples TRBV14 to TRBJ1-1, with TRBD1 as a possible D gene (6 bases). Germline assignment: CDR1 SGHDN and CDR2 FVKESK. V was shortened by 0 bases and J by 5 bases, with 10 bases between the two germline ends. CDR3 length: 14 residues. The variable domain in full, completed from reference TRBV14 and TRBJ1-1, reads EAGVTQFPSHSVIEKGQTVTLRCDPISGHDNLYWYRRVMGKEIKFLLHFVKESKQDESGMPNNRFLAERTGGTYSTLKVQPAELEDSGVYFCASSQDYRGTEAFFGQGTRLTVV.

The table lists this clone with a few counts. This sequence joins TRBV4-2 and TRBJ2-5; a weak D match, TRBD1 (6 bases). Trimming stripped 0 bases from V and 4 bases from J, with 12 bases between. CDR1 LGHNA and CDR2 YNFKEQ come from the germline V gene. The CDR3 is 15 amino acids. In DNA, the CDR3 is TGTGCCAGCAGCCAAGAACAACAGGGTGGAGAGACCCAGTACTTC. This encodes CASSQEQQGGETQYF.

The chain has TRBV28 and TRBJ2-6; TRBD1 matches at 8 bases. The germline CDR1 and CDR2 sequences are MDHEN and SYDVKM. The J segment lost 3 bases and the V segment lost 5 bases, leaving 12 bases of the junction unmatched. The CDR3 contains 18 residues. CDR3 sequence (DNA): TGTGCCAGCAGTCCAACCCAGGGGGCGCGAAGTGGGGCCAACGTCCTGACTTTC. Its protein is CASSPTQGARSGANVLTF.

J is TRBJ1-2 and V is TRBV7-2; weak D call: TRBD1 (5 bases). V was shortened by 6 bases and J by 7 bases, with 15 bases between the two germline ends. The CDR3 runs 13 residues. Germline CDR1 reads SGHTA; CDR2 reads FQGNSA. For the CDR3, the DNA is TGTGCCAGCAGTCCTTTCGGGGGTCGTGGCTACACCTTC. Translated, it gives CASSPFGGRGYTF.

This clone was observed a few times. CDR3 DNA: TGTGCCAGCAGGGGGGGAGGACAGGGCAACCCCCAGCAGTACTTC. This gives the protein CASRGGGQGNPQQYF. The chain is built from TRBV2 and TRBJ2-7; 8 bases map to TRBD1. Germline CDR1 reads SNHLY; CDR2 reads FYNNEI. V lost 6 bases to trimming and J lost 8 bases; unmatched junction nucleotides: 15. The length of the CDR3 is 15 residues.

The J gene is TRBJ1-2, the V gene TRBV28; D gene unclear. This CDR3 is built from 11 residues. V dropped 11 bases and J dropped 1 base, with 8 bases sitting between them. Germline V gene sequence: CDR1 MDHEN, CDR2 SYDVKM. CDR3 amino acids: CAAESNYGYTF. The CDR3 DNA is TGTGCCGCGGAAAGTAACTATGGCTACACCTTC.

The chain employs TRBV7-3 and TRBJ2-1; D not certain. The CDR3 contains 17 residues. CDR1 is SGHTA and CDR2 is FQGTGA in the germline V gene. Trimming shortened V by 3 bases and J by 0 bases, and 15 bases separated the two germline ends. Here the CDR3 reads CASSFQAATFSYNEQFF. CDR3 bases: TGTGCCAGCAGCTTCCAGGCAGCAACCTTCTCCTACAATGAGCAGTTCTTC.

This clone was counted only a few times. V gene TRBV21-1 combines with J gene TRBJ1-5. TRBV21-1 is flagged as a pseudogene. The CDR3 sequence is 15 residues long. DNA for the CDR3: TGTGCCAGCAGGGCCGGTGGAGATAGCAATCAGCCCCAGCATTTT. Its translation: CASRAGGDSNQPQHF.

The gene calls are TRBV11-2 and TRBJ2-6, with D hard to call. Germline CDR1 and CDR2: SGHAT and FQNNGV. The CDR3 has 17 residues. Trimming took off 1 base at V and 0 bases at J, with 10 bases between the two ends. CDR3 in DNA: TGTGCCAGCAGCTTAGTAGGTCGGAGCTCTGGGGCCAACGTCCTGACTTTC. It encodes CASSLVGRSSGANVLTF. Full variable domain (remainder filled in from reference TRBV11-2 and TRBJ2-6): EAGVAQSPRYKIIEKRQSVAFWCNPISGHATLYWYQQILGQGPKLLIQFQNNGVVDDSQLPKDRFSAERLKGVDSTLKIQPAKLEDSAVYLCASSLVGRSSGANVLTFGAGSRLTVL.

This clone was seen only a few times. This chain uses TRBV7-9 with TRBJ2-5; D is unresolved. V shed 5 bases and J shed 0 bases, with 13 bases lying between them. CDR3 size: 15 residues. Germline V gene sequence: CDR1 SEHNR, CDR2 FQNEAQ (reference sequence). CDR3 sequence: CASSANSGNQETQYF. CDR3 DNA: TGTGCCAGCAGCGCCAACTCAGGAAACCAAGAGACCCAGTACTTC. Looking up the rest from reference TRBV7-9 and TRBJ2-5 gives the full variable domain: DTGVSQNPRHKITKRGQNVTFRCDPISEHNRLYWYRQTLGQGPEFLTYFQNEAQLEKSRLLSDRFSAERPKGSFSTLEIQRTEQGDSAMYLCASSANSGNQETQYFGPGTRLLVL.

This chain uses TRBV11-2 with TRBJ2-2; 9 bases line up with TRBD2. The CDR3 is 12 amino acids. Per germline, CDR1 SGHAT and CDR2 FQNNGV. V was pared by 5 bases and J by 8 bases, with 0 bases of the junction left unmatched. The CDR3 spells CASSLAGGELFF. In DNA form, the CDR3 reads TGTGCCAGCAGCCTAGCGGGAGGGGAGCTGTTTTTT.